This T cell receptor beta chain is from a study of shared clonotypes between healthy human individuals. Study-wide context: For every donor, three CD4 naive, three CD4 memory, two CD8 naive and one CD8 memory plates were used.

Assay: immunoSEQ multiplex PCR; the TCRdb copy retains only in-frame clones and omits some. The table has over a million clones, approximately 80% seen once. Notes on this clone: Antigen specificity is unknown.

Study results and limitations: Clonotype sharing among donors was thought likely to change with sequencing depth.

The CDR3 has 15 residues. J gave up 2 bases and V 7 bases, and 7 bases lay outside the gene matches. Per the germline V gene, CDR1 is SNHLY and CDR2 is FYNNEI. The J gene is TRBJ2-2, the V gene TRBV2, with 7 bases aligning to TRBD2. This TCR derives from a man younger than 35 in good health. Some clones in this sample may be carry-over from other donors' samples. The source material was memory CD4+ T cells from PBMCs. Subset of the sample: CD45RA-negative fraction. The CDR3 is CASNPGLFNTGELFF. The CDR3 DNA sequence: TGTGCCAGCAATCCGGGACTATTTAACACCGGGGAGCTGTTTTTT.